These 17 T cell receptor beta chains came from one sample sequenced in a study of blood T cell repertoires in COVID-19. Clones were sequenced by immunoSEQ multiplex PCR, and TCRdb holds only the in-frame ones, with some missing. This sample has over 150,000 clones; roughly four fifths occur once, and the top ten carry around 10%. Sequencing was carried out using peripheral blood. The receptors derive from a woman aged 55 to 70 with COVID-19, enrolled during active disease.

The gene calls are TRBV25-1 and TRBJ1-3; 7 bases align to TRBD1. V lost 8 bases, J lost 4 bases, and 11 bases stayed unmatched. Germline CDR1 is MGHDK and CDR2 is SYGVNS. The CDR3 contains 15 residues. The CDR3 sequence is CASGKTGISGNTIYF. The CDR3 DNA reads TGTGCCAGCGGCAAGACAGGGATTTCGGGAAACACCATATATTTT.

The chain joins TRBV6-5 to TRBJ1-1; no reliable D call. Germline V gene lookup returns CDR1 MNHEY and CDR2 SVGAGI. Trimming removed 6 bases at V and 3 bases at J, with 17 bases between. CDR3 length: 15 residues. The CDR3 loop reads CASSRRVGRDTEAFF. In DNA, the CDR3 is TGTGCCAGCAGCCGCCGGGTCGGCAGAGACACTGAAGCTTTCTTT.

Here the CDR3 reads CASRETGPSYGYTF. The CDR3 nucleotides read TGTGCCAGCAGAGAGACAGGCCCAAGCTATGGCTACACCTTC. The J gene is TRBJ1-2, the V gene TRBV2, with TRBD1 as a possible D gene (6 bases). Trimming took 6 bases from V and 4 from J, leaving 15 bases between them. CDR1 is SNHLY and CDR2 is FYNNEI in the germline V gene. The length of the CDR3 is 14 residues.

The CDR3 sequence: CASSWGDNTEAFF. CDR3 sequence (DNA): TGTGCCAGCAGCTGGGGGGATAACACTGAAGCTTTCTTT. The chain combines TRBV2 with TRBJ1-1, with D tentatively TRBD1 (5 bases). Trimming took 6 bases from V and 2 from J, leaving 10 bases between them. Germline CDR1 is SNHLY and CDR2 is FYNNEI. The length of the CDR3 is 13 residues.

The chain combines TRBV2 with TRBJ1-1, with 10 bases matching TRBD1. Trimming at V came to 9 bases and at J to 8 bases, leaving 9 bases not matched to a gene. The CDR3 totals 13 residues. Germline V lookup: CDR1 SNHLY, CDR2 FYNNEI. For the CDR3, the DNA is TGTGCCAGTGAGACAGGGGGCAGGGTGGAAGCTTTCTTT. Its protein is CASETGGRVEAFF.

The chain employs TRBV15 and TRBJ2-7; D remains unclear. Between the trimmed V and J ends, which lost 0 bases and 0 bases, there was a span of 9 bases. Germline values: CDR1 LNHNV, CDR2 YYDKDF (reference sequence). This CDR3 comprises 15 residues. CDR3 loop: CATSREQFSSYEQYV. The CDR3 nucleotides are TGTGCCACCAGCAGAGAACAGTTTAGCTCCTACGAGCAGTACGTC.

This chain joins TRBV3-1 (or the pseudogene TRBV3-2) and TRBJ2-1; TRBD2 agrees at 8 bases. V lost 2 bases and J lost 6; bases outside the gene matches: 6. This CDR3 comprises 15 residues. The germline V gene has CDR1 LGHDT and CDR2 YNNKEL (reference sequence). CDR3 bases: TGTGCCAGCAGCCAATCATTCGGGAGGGCCAATGAGCAGTTCTTC. As protein: CASSQSFGRANEQFF.

V and J are TRBV4-2 and TRBJ2-2; 13 bases map to TRBD2. The CDR3 totals 20 residues. The V gene end was trimmed by 0 bases and the J gene end by 0 bases; junction bases not matched to a gene: 7. Germline CDR1 LGHNA, CDR2 YNFKEQ. The CDR3 DNA is TGTGCCAGCAGCCAAGATCTTGAACTAGCGGGAGGGTCGAACACCGGGGAGCTGTTTTTT. As protein: CASSQDLELAGGSNTGELFF.

The gene calls are TRBV30 and TRBJ1-2; D may be TRBD1 (6 bases). Looked up from germline, CDR1 is GTSNPN and CDR2 is SVGIG (reference sequence). CDR3 length equals 13 residues. The ends were cut back, 3 bases at V and 8 bases at J, with 16 bases in the middle. This CDR3 reads CAWSPGTLRGYTF. Here the CDR3 DNA reads TGTGCCTGGAGCCCCGGGACACTAAGGGGCTACACCTTC.

The CDR3 coding sequence is TGTGCCAGCAGTTACGCGGGCAGAGATTCACCCCTCCACTTT. Translation: CASSYAGRDSPLHF. The chain recombines TRBV6-6 with TRBJ1-6, with D unclear. V lost 2 bases and J 8 bases, leaving 10 bases between the germline ends. This CDR3 is built from 14 residues. CDR1 is MNHNY and CDR2 is SVGAGI in the germline V gene (reference sequence).

V and J are TRBV5-1 and TRBJ2-1, with TRBD1 matching 7 bases. CDR1 is SGHRS, CDR2 YFSETQ, per germline. V lost 5 bases and J lost 8; bases outside the gene matches: 13. CDR3 length equals 15 residues. CDR3 sequence (DNA): TGCGCCAGCAGGCAGAGACAGGGAAGGGGCGATGAGCAGTTCTTC. Encoded protein: CASRQRQGRGDEQFF.

J is TRBJ1-6 and V is TRBV14, with D unclear. The CDR3 runs to 12 residues. Between the trimmed V and J ends, which lost 1 base and 12 bases, there was a span of 7 bases. Per germline, CDR1 SGHDN and CDR2 FVKESK. The DNA of the CDR3 is TGTGCCAGCAGCCAAGGTGCCAGACCCCTCCACTTT. Encoded protein: CASSQGARPLHF.

The chain employs TRBV3-1 (or the pseudogene TRBV3-2) and TRBJ2-7; 8 bases agree with TRBD2. Germline V gives CDR1 LGHDT, CDR2 YNNKEL (reference sequence). V lost 1 base, J lost 0 bases, and 8 bases stayed unmatched. This CDR3 comprises 17 residues. CDR3 nucleotides: TGTGCCAGCAGCCAAGTATCACTAGCGGCATTCTCCTACGAGCAGTACTTC. This translates into CASSQVSLAAFSYEQYF.

The chain recombines TRBV12-5 with TRBJ1-3; D is undetermined. CDR3 length: 17 amino acids. Germline V CDR1 and CDR2: LGHNT, FRNRAP. V lost 1 base, J lost 4 bases, and 17 bases lay in between. The CDR3 DNA sequence: TGTGCTAGTGGTTTGGATCGATCGAGGGTCGCAGGAAACACCATATATTTT. It translates to CASGLDRSRVAGNTIYF.

For the CDR3, the DNA is TGTGCCAGCAGGGGCAGGGGGAACACTGAAGCTTTCTTT. Protein product: CASRGRGNTEAFF. The rearrangement uses TRBV9 and TRBJ1-1; D possibly corresponds to TRBD1 (6 bases). V lost 5 bases and J lost 1, with 9 bases in between. Germline loops: CDR1 SGDLS, CDR2 YYNGEE. The CDR3 spans 13 residues.

The chain joins TRBV18 to TRBJ1-6; TRBD1 is a possible D gene (6 bases). The length of the CDR3 is 16 residues. The germline V and J ends were trimmed by 1 base and 1 base, with 8 bases remaining between them. The V gene's germline CDR1 is KGHSH and CDR2 LQKENI. Written as DNA, the CDR3 is TGTGCCAGCTCACCACAACAGGGTTCCTATAATTCACCCCTCCACTTT. This translates into CASSPQQGSYNSPLHF.

The table lists this clone with a count of one. The chain uses TRBV10-3 and TRBJ1-5; no clear D gene. The CDR3 has 13 amino acids. Germline V CDR1 and CDR2: ENHRY, SYGVKD. The V gene lost 2 bases and the J gene lost 7 bases, with 9 bases spanning the gap. The CDR3 is CAISEGAQQPQHF. The CDR3 DNA reads TGTGCCATCAGTGAGGGAGCCCAGCAGCCCCAGCATTTT.